The source of this T cell receptor (beta chain) is a study of control samples from healthy donors and cancer patients. Clones were sequenced by immunoSEQ multiplex PCR, and TCRdb holds only the in-frame ones, with some missing. The table includes 120,000 to 150,000 clones, roughly 89% detected once. With 4 bases removed from V and 1 base from J, the gap between germline ends came to 10 bases. Germline values: CDR1 MGHRA, CDR2 YSYEKL. The CDR3 contains 14 residues. This receptor was taken from a young man in good health. The sample comprised blood. The gene calls are TRBV4-1 and TRBJ1-1; D uncertain. The CDR3 DNA reads TGCGCCAGCAGCCCCCTGGACCCGAACACTGAAGCTTTCTTT. The encoded protein is CASSPLDPNTEAFF.